Sequencing of this TCR beta chain was carried out in a study of blood T cell repertoires in COVID-19. Study as a whole: The United States, Italy and Spain were the sources of the acute and convalescent COVID-19 samples.

The method was immunoSEQ multiplex PCR; TCRdb's version includes in-frame clones alone and lacks a portion of them. The sample carries around 400,000 clones, around four fifths recorded once. Trimming cost V 6 bases and J 6 bases; bases outside gene matches: 6. Germline CDR1 LGHNA, CDR2 YNFKEQ. This CDR3 is 13 amino acids long. Self-reported history from a screening survey and questionnaire set each donor's cohort. Donors in Cohort 3 counted as recovered after two negative PCRs, clearance, or symptom resolution. The chain links TRBV4-2 to TRBJ2-7, with TRBD2 identical over 9 bases. Sequencing was performed on PBMCs or T cells enriched from blood (not recorded which). The clonotype was recovered from a woman between 45 and 65 years old who had recovered from COVID-19. The CDR3 DNA follows: TGTGCCAGCAGGCGGGGGGGGTCCCGCGAGCAGTACTTC. Translated, it gives CASRRGGSREQYF.